These T cell receptor beta chains were read from a single sample in a study of blood T cell repertoires in COVID-19. TCRdb's table, derived via immunoSEQ multiplex PCR, lists solely in-frame clones and lacks some. The sample lists some 260,000 clones; about 87% were seen once. Sequenced input: peripheral blood. The receptors stem from a woman aged 25 to 39 with COVID-19, enrolled during active disease. CDR3s include the opening cysteine and the closing phenylalanine or tryptophan. A D gene is named only where the DNA matches it firmly. Size is stated for part of the rows, as once, few or many counts, or as a class when the clone is expanded.

clone size,D gene,J gene,V gene,CDR3 DNA,CDR3 protein
NA,TRBD1,TRBJ1-6,TRBV11-2,TGTGCCAGCAGCGACCAAGGACAGGGGAATTCACCCCTCCACTTT,CASSDQGQGNSPLHF
NA,NA,TRBJ1-2,TRBV2,TGTGCCAGCAGTGAACTTCTACAGGTTTCAAACTATGGCTACACCTTC,CASSELLQVSNYGYTF
NA,NA,TRBJ1-3,TRBV19,TGTGCCAGTACCGTAAACAGGCCCGTCGGAAACACCATATATTTT,CASTVNRPVGNTIYF
NA,TRBD1,TRBJ1-4,TRBV6-6,TGTGCCAGCAGTTCCGGGACAGGGTTTTATGAAAAACTGTTTTTT,CASSSGTGFYEKLFF
NA,TRBD1,TRBJ1-6,TRBV4-3,TGCGCCAGCAGCCGGGGACAGATTAATTCACCCCTCCACTTT,CASSRGQINSPLHF
NA,TRBD1,TRBJ2-1,TRBV19,TGTGCCAGTAGTATCACCGGACAGGGGCGACAGTTCTTC,CASSITGQGRQFF
NA,TRBD2,TRBJ2-3,TRBV28,TGTGCCAGCAGCTACGGGACTAGCGGGAGGTTGAGCACAGATACGCAGTATTTT,CASSYGTSGRLSTDTQYF
NA,TRBD1,TRBJ2-3,TRBV10-1,TGCGCCAGCAGTTCGGGACAGGGGTATTTAGATACGCAGTATTTT,CASSSGQGYLDTQYF
NA,TRBD2,TRBJ2-3,TRBV7-9,TGTGCCAGCAGCCCCACTACCAGCGGGGGGGTGACAGATACGCAGTATTTT,CASSPTTSGGVTDTQYF
NA,NA,TRBJ2-2,TRBV5-4,TGTGCCAGCAGCTTGTTCGCAGGCCTCGGGGAGCTGTTTTTT,CASSLFAGLGELFF
NA,TRBD2,TRBJ2-1,TRBV28,TGTGCCAGCAGTTCCGGACTAGCGGGGGGGCTCCGGCAGTTCTTC,CASSSGLAGGLRQFF
NA,TRBD1,TRBJ1-4,TRBV19,TGTGCCACCGCCGGGACAGGGAATGAAAAACTGTTTTTT,CATAGTGNEKLFF
NA,NA,TRBJ1-3,TRBV7-6,TGTGCCAGCAGCTCCCCTTGGGACTCTAGCTCTGGAAACACCATATATTTT,CASSSPWDSSSGNTIYF
NA,TRBD2,TRBJ2-3,TRBV4-3,TGCGCCAGCAGCCCGGGACTAGCGCCCGATTCAAGCACAGATACGCAGTATTTT,CASSPGLAPDSSTDTQYF
NA,NA,TRBJ2-7,TRBV11-2,TGTGCCAGCAGAAAAACAGGGCGCCTATACGAGCAGTACTTC,CASRKTGRLYEQYF
once,TRBD2,TRBJ2-5,TRBV7-2,TGTGCCAGCAGCTTAGGGGGCGGGAGAGGGGAGACCCAGTACTTC,CASSLGGGRGETQYF
NA,TRBD1,TRBJ1-2,TRBV25-1,TGTGCCAGCAGTGAGCTAGGGACAGGGGATGGCTACACCTTC,CASSELGTGDGYTF
NA,NA,TRBJ1-3,TRBV2,TGTGCCAGCAGTGCCAGGGGAACTGGAAACACCATATATTTT,CASSARGTGNTIYF
few,NA,TRBJ2-1,TRBV7-9,TGTGCCAGCAGCCCAGGCAGGGTTCTCTCCTACAATGAGCAGTTCTTC,CASSPGRVLSYNEQFF
few,NA,TRBJ1-5,TRBV7-2,TGTGCCAGCAGCTTAGAGGGGTTGCAGCCCCAGCATTTT,CASSLEGLQPQHF
NA,NA,TRBJ1-6,TRBV7-2,TGTGCCAGCAGCCCAACCCTGCCGGGGGGGAATTCACCCCTCCACTTT,CASSPTLPGGNSPLHF
NA,NA,TRBJ2-7,TRBV4-3,TGCGCCAGCAGCCAAGTTTCCAGCTCCTACGAGCAGTACTTC,CASSQVSSSYEQYF
many,NA,TRBJ2-3,TRBV24-1,TGTGCCACTCCTCGGCGGGCAGAGGGTCCAGATACGCAGTATTTT,CATPRRAEGPDTQYF
NA,NA,TRBJ2-1,TRBV2,TGTGCCAGCAGTGGGGATAACGCGGGGGCCCTATACAATGAGCAGTTCTTC,CASSGDNAGALYNEQFF
NA,NA,TRBJ1-2,TRBV6-2/TRBV6-3,TGTGCCAGCAGTTACGGAATTAGTACAGGGCGGAACTATGGCTACACCTTC,CASSYGISTGRNYGYTF
NA,TRBD1,TRBJ2-7,TRBV2,TGTGCCAGCAGGAGACAGGGGGCCTACGAGCAGTACTTC,CASRRQGAYEQYF
NA,TRBD1,TRBJ1-6,TRBV2,TGTGCCAGCAGTGAATGGGACAGGGGGAATTCACCCCTCCACTTT,CASSEWDRGNSPLHF
NA,NA,TRBJ2-3,TRBV24-1,TGTGCCACCAGTGATTGGCCTCTCACCCCAGATACGCAGTATTTT,CATSDWPLTPDTQYF
NA,TRBD1,TRBJ1-5,TRBV18,TGTGCCAGCTCAAAGGGGGCAGGGAATCAGCCCCAGCATTTT,CASSKGAGNQPQHF
few,NA,TRBJ2-2,TRBV7-9,TGTGCCAGCAGCTTAGTGCTAGACGGGGAGCTGTTTTTT,CASSLVLDGELFF
NA,TRBD1,TRBJ2-3,TRBV18,TGTGCCAGCTCACCGCCAGGGGACAGGGGCTGGGATACGCAGTATTTT,CASSPPGDRGWDTQYF